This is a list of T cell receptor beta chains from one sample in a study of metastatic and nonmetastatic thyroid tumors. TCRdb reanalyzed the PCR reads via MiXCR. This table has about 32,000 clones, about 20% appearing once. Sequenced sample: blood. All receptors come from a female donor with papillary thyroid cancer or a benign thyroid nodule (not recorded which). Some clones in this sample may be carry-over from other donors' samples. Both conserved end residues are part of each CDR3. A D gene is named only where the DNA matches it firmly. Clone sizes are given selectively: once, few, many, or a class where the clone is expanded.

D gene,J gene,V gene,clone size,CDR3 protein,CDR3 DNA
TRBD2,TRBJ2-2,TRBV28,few,CASSQTSAAGELFF,TGTGCCAGCAGTCAAACTAGCGCGGCCGGGGAGCTGTTTTTT
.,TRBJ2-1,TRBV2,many,CASRGYNEQFF,TGTGCCAGCAGGGGCTACAATGAGCAGTTCTTC
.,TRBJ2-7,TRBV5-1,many,CASSASRGGRTYEQYF,TGCGCCAGCAGCGCCTCAAGGGGAGGCAGGACCTACGAGCAGTACTTC
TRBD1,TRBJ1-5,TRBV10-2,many,CASRGQINQPQHF,TGCGCCAGCAGGGGACAGATCAATCAGCCCCAGCATTTT
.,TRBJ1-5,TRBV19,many,CASSIITVIGQFSNQPQHF,TGTGCCAGTAGTATAATCACTGTTATAGGACAGTTTAGCAATCAGCCCCAGCATTTT
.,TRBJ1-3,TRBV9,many,CASSVDNRLGNTIYF,TGTGCCAGCAGCGTAGACAACAGGTTGGGAAACACCATATATTTT
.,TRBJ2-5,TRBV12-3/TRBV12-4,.,CASSFRSHREDETQYF,TGTGCCAGCAGTTTTCGGTCCCATAGGGAGGATGAGACCCAGTACTTC
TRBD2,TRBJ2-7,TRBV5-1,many,CASSYSSGSSYEQYF,TGCGCCAGCAGCTATTCTAGCGGAAGCTCCTACGAGCAGTACTTC
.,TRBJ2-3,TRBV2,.,CASSKGRGGPTDTQYF,TGTGCCAGCAGCAAGGGGCGCGGTGGACCCACAGATACGCAGTATTTT
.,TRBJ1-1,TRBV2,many,CASSDPGARVTEAFF,TGTGCCAGCAGTGACCCGGGGGCGCGGGTCACTGAAGCTTTCTTT
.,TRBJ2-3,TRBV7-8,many,CASSLVEGIDTQYF,TGTGCCAGCAGCTTAGTAGAGGGGATAGATACGCAGTATTTT
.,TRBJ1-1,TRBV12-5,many,CASGRGGTEAFF,TGTGCTAGTGGTCGGGGGGGCACTGAAGCTTTCTTT
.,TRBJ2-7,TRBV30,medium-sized,CAWSKRGPQYF,TGTGCCTGGAGTAAAAGGGGCCCGCAGTACTTC
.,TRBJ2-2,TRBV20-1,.,CSASEGARTGELFF,TGCAGTGCTAGTGAAGGAGCCAGGACCGGGGAGCTGTTTTTT
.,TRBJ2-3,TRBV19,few,CASTLRQSTDTQYF,TGTGCCAGTACCCTCCGACAGTCCACAGATACGCAGTATTTT
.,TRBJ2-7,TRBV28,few,CASRAASNYEQYF,TGTGCCAGCAGAGCTGCTTCAAACTACGAGCAGTACTTC
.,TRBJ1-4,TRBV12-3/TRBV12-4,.,CASSGQPLGTNEKLFF,TGTGCCAGCAGTGGACAGCCTCTTGGCACTAATGAAAAACTGTTTTTT
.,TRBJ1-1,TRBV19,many,CASSRLGRGSRTEAFF,TGTGCCAGTAGTCGCCTCGGCAGGGGTAGTAGAACTGAAGCTTTCTTT
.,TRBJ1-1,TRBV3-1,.,CASSRGLTEPIF,TGTGCCAGCAGTCGGGGTTTGACTGAGCCTATCTTT
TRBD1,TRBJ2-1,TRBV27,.,CASRGGQGMLNEQFF,TGTGCCAGCAGGGGGGGACAGGGGATGTTGAATGAGCAGTTCTTC
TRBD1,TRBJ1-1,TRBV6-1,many,CASSTGQGTLNTEAFF,TGTGCCAGCAGCACGGGACAGGGGACTTTGAACACTGAAGCTTTCTTT
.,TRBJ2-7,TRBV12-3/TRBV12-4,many,CASSALAGYEQYF,TGTGCCAGCAGTGCCTTGGCAGGCTACGAGCAGTACTTC
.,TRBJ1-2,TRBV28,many,CASGQNYGYTF,TGTGCCAGCGGCCAGAACTATGGCTACACCTTC